These 14 T cell receptor beta chains originate from one sample sequenced in a study of beta chain features in type 1 diabetes. Expressed TCRB transcripts were sequenced because the isolated RNA had all been reverse transcribed beforehand. Produced via immunoSEQ multiplex PCR; TCRdb's table is partial and in-frame only. The sample records about 240,000 clones, 25% to 35% being singletons. Sequenced input: central memory CD4+ T cells from blood. The receptor source for this set is a man under 40 in good health.

CDR3 DNA: TGCAGCGTCGAATATTACACAGATACGCAGTATTTT. It specifies CSVEYYTDTQYF. The rearrangement joins TRBV29-1 to TRBJ2-3, with D unresolved. This CDR3 has 12 amino acids. V lost 6 bases to trimming and J lost 2 bases, with 9 bases between them. Germline CDR1 and CDR2: SQVTM and ANQGSEA.

This clone was observed many times. The rearrangement links TRBV18 to TRBJ2-1; 15 bases match TRBD2. The CDR3 totals 18 residues. CDR1 is KGHSH and CDR2 is LQKENI in the germline V gene. With 0 bases clipped from V and 6 bases from J, the junction kept 6 bases outside the gene matches. The CDR3 loop reads CASSPPGTSGRKFNEQFF. The CDR3 bases are TGTGCCAGCTCACCACCGGGGACTAGCGGGAGGAAATTCAATGAGCAGTTCTTC.

The chain employs TRBV2 and TRBJ2-3; TRBD2 aligns across 14 bases. The V gene end was trimmed by 6 bases and the J gene end by 5 bases; junction bases not matched to a gene: 16. CDR1 is SNHLY and CDR2 is FYNNEI in the germline V gene. The CDR3 runs 19 residues. The DNA of the CDR3 is TGTGCCAGCAGCCCGGGACTAGCGGGAGTTGGGCAAGGGGGAGATACGCAGTATTTT. Translated, it gives CASSPGLAGVGQGGDTQYF.

This CDR3 is CASSLAQGARGYTF. The CDR3 nucleotides are TGTGCCAGCAGCTTAGCGCAGGGGGCAAGGGGCTACACCTTC. This chain uses TRBV7-2 with TRBJ1-2, with 8 bases identical to TRBD1. CDR3 length: 14 residues. CDR1 is SGHTA and CDR2 is FQGNSA in the germline V gene. V shed 0 bases and J 8 bases; nucleotides not matched to a gene: 5.

Comments on this clone: Given a far larger clone just one base away, this is likely a sequencing read error. This specimen includes other DNA sequences encoding the same CDR3. This chain joins TRBV5-1 and TRBJ2-3; D tentatively reads TRBD1 or TRBD2 (5 bases each). V was shortened by 0 bases and J by 6 bases, with 14 bases between the two germline ends. The CDR3 runs to 15 residues. Germline V gene lookup returns CDR1 SGHRS and CDR2 YFSETQ. CDR3 nucleotides: TGCGCCAGCAGCTTGGAACGGGGCCCCACGGATACGCAGTATTTT. This gives the protein CASSLERGPTDTQYF.

CDR3 sequence: CASSVPGTQSYEQYF. In nucleotides, the CDR3 is TGTGCCAGTAGTGTTCCCGGGACGCAATCCTACGAGCAGTACTTC. The chain recombines TRBV19 with TRBJ2-7; possibly TRBD1 or TRBD2 for D (5 bases each). Trimming pared 5 bases from V and 1 base from J, leaving 15 bases between. Germline loops: CDR1 LNHDA, CDR2 SQIVND (reference sequence). The length of the CDR3 is 15 residues.

This chain connects TRBV7-9 to TRBJ2-4; TRBD1 matches 7 bases. After removal of 4 bases from V and 8 bases from J, the junction contained 5 bases not matched to a gene. The CDR3 extends over 13 amino acids. CDR1 and CDR2 (germline): SEHNR, FQNEAQ (reference sequence). The CDR3 region has the DNA TGTGCCAGCAGCTCCGGGACAGTCTACATTCAGTACTTC. This translates into CASSSGTVYIQYF.

CDR3 nucleotides: TGTGCCAGCAGCCCTGCGGGCGGGACGAACATTCAGTACTTC. This gives the protein CASSPAGGTNIQYF. The chain links TRBV6-5 to TRBJ2-4; D is perhaps TRBD2 (6 bases). Germline V CDR1 and CDR2: MNHEY, SVGAGI. Between the trimmed V and J ends, which lost 6 bases and 7 bases, there was a span of 16 bases. The CDR3 sequence is 14 residues long.

The chain links TRBV7-2 to TRBJ2-1; the D gene could be TRBD1 or TRBD2 (5 bases each). Germline assignment: CDR1 SGHTA and CDR2 FQGNSA. This CDR3 is 14 amino acids long. V was shortened by 1 base and J by 6 bases, with 10 bases between the two germline ends. The CDR3 coding sequence is TGTGCCAGCAGCTTAGGGGGACCACTCAATGAGCAGTTCTTC. This codes for CASSLGGPLNEQFF.

By share, this clone counts as medium-sized. This sample includes further DNA sequences coding for the same CDR3. CDR3: CAWRTGFNTEAFF. CDR3 sequence (DNA): TGTGCCTGGAGAACAGGCTTTAACACTGAAGCTTTCTTT. The chain links TRBV30 to TRBJ1-1, with a possible D match to TRBD1 (5 bases). The CDR3 loop spans 13 amino acids. With 3 bases removed from V and 2 bases from J, the gap between germline ends came to 10 bases. Germline values: CDR1 GTSNPN, CDR2 SVGIG (reference sequence).

This clone was seen more than once but under ten times. V gene TRBV29-1 combines with J gene TRBJ2-7; D unresolved. The ends were cut back, 0 bases at V and 6 bases at J, with 12 bases in the middle. The CDR3 totals 13 residues. Looked up from germline, CDR1 is SQVTM and CDR2 is ANQGSEA. CDR3: CSVEDQEGLEQYF. In nucleotides, the CDR3 is TGCAGCGTTGAAGATCAGGAAGGGCTCGAGCAGTACTTC.

The V call is TRBV5-1, the J call TRBJ2-1; a possible D gene is TRBD2 (6 bases). V was trimmed by 7 bases and J by 0 bases, leaving 14 bases between them. Germline values: CDR1 SGHRS, CDR2 YFSETQ. CDR3 length: 15 residues. CDR3 residues: CASSQGGSSYNEQFF. The CDR3 bases are TGCGCCAGCTCCCAGGGAGGTAGCTCCTACAATGAGCAGTTCTTC. Full variable domain (outside the CDR3, taken from reference TRBV5-1 and TRBJ2-1): KAGVTQTPRYLIKTRGQQVTLSCSPISGHRSVSWYQQTPGQGLQFLFEYFSETQRNKGNFPGRFSGRQFSNSRSEMNVSTLELGDSALYLCASSQGGSSYNEQFFGPGTRLTVL.

This chain links TRBV5-8 with TRBJ1-2; unclear D gene. V was clipped by 1 base and J by 2 bases, with 9 bases between them. The germline gives CDR1 SGHTS, CDR2 YDEGEE. The length of the CDR3 is 14 residues. The CDR3 coding sequence is TGTGCCAGCAGCTTGAGGATGGTCAACTATGGCTACACCTTC. Its protein is CASSLRMVNYGYTF.

The count of this clone is one. V is TRBV6-5 and J is TRBJ2-7, with 8 bases lining up with TRBD1. This CDR3 has 14 residues. Germline V gene sequence: CDR1 MNHEY, CDR2 SVGAGI. The ends lost 7 bases at V and 5 bases at J; junction bases unmatched: 10. The CDR3 spells CASTRTGKGNEQYF. CDR3 coding DNA: TGTGCCAGCACCCGGACAGGGAAAGGAAACGAGCAGTACTTC.